The 25 T cell receptor beta chains listed next were all sequenced from one sample in a study of cytomegalovirus exposure and HLA in healthy donors. PCR used 60 Vbeta primers and 13 Jbeta primers. Clones were sequenced by immunoSEQ multiplex PCR, and TCRdb holds only the in-frame ones, with some missing. The sample holds around 65,000 clones, under 85% seen once. The sequenced material came from PBMCs. These receptors all come from a man aged 50 or older in good health and CMV-seropositive.

The chain has TRBV18 and TRBJ1-5; 8 nucleotides match TRBD1. J was trimmed by 2 bases and V by 6 bases; bases with no gene match: 12. Germline V CDR1 and CDR2: KGHSH, LQKENI. CDR3 length equals 17 residues. The CDR3 DNA follows: TGTGCCAGCTCCCCAGCGGACAGGGATTGGGGCAATCAGCCCCAGCATTTT. This encodes CASSPADRDWGNQPQHF.

The V gene is TRBV4-1, the J gene TRBJ2-3, with 11 bases aligning to TRBD2. CDR3 size: 17 residues. CDR1 MGHRA and CDR2 YSYEKL come from the germline V gene. The V and J ends lost 0 bases and 7 bases, in that order; junction bases with no gene match: 9. The CDR3 nucleotides read TGCGCCAGCAGCCAAGAAGTTTGGACTAGCGGGCTCTATACGCAGTATTTT. Residues: CASSQEVWTSGLYTQYF.

This chain uses TRBV9 with TRBJ1-5; D is perhaps TRBD1 (5 bases). The CDR3 sequence is 15 residues long. Germline CDR1 and CDR2: SGDLS and YYNGEE. The V and J ends lost 6 bases and 0 bases respectively, with 13 bases between them. In DNA form, the CDR3 reads TGTGCCAGCACCCAGGGTTACGATAGCAATCAGCCCCAGCATTTT. This encodes CASTQGYDSNQPQHF.

The CDR3: CASSLTRNQPQQYF. The CDR3 nucleotides are TGTGCCAGCAGTTTAACTAGAAACCAGCCCCAACAGTACTTC. The chain carries TRBV27 and TRBJ2-7, with TRBD2 as a possible D gene (5 bases). Trimming stripped 2 bases from V and 10 bases from J, with 18 bases between. The germline V gene has CDR1 MNHEY and CDR2 SMNVEV (reference sequence). The CDR3 is 14 amino acids.

The CDR3 loop reads CASRSTTGQGAFQPQHF. The CDR3 DNA is TGTGCCAGCAGATCCACCACGGGACAGGGGGCGTTTCAGCCCCAGCATTTT. The chain is built from TRBV21-1 and TRBJ1-5; TRBD1, the D gene given by the table, was not confirmed from the DNA. TRBV21-1 is marked as a pseudogene. The CDR3 extends over 17 amino acids.

V is TRBV28 and J is TRBJ2-7; 7 nucleotides agree with TRBD1. Losses at the gene ends were 5 bases for V and 4 bases for J; bases not matched to a gene: 11. CDR3 length: 15 residues. Germline CDR1 reads MDHEN; CDR2 reads SYDVKM. The CDR3: CASSATGTEDYEQYF. The CDR3 DNA reads TGTGCCAGCAGTGCCACCGGGACAGAGGATTACGAGCAGTACTTC.

V and J are TRBV18 and TRBJ2-5; D remains unclear. In germline, CDR1 is KGHSH, CDR2 LQKENI. CDR3 length: 15 residues. V was trimmed by 2 bases and J by 2 bases, leaving 12 bases between them. This CDR3 reads CASSPTSARQETQYF. The CDR3 DNA sequence: TGTGCCAGCTCACCAACTTCGGCGAGGCAAGAGACCCAGTACTTC.

The genes are TRBV27 and TRBJ1-5, with 8 positions matching TRBD1. V lost 7 bases, J lost 9 bases, and 11 bases stayed unmatched. CDR3 length: 14 amino acids. Germline CDR1 is MNHEY and CDR2 is SMNVEV (reference sequence). This chain's CDR3 is CASKRTGGLAPQHF. CDR3 nucleotide sequence: TGTGCCAGCAAGCGAACAGGGGGTCTGGCGCCCCAGCATTTT.

CDR3 DNA: TGTGCCAGCAGTTACGATGGTCTAACGGCCGGGGAGCTGTTTTTT. Translating gives CASSYDGLTAGELFF. The chain joins TRBV6-5 to TRBJ2-2; D is undetermined. Deletions cut 2 bases from V and 6 bases from J, with 13 bases between. The CDR3 length is 15 residues. Germline V lookup: CDR1 MNHEY, CDR2 SVGAGI.

The chain's CDR3 is CASSPQGAKAQPQHF. The CDR3 nucleotides are TGTGCCAGCTCACCACAAGGGGCCAAGGCTCAGCCCCAGCATTTT. V usage is TRBV18 and J usage is TRBJ1-5; TRBD1 might be the D (5 bases). The CDR3 sequence is 15 residues long. From germline, CDR1 is KGHSH and CDR2 LQKENI. The V end was cut by 1 base, the J end by 6 bases, with 13 bases between.

The rearrangement joins TRBV4-1 to TRBJ2-5; no clear D gene. This CDR3 spans 13 amino acids. V was pared by 0 bases and J by 3 bases, with 5 bases between. CDR1 MGHRA and CDR2 YSYEKL come from the germline V gene. The CDR3 coding sequence is TGCGCCAGCAGCCAAGATACAGAAGAGACCCAGTACTTC. This codes for CASSQDTEETQYF.

This chain joins TRBV6-5 and TRBJ2-7, with TRBD1 matching 12 bases. The CDR3 covers 15 residues. Germline trimming cut 5 bases from V and 4 bases from J; bases unmatched to any gene: 6. The germline gives CDR1 MNHEY, CDR2 SVGAGI. CDR3 region: CASSTGTGGLYEQYF. CDR3 sequence (DNA): TGTGCCAGCAGTACAGGGACAGGGGGCTTATACGAGCAGTACTTC.

The CDR3 DNA follows: TGTGCCAGCAGCCCCCTCGGGGATAACACCGGGGAGCTGTTTTTT. This codes for CASSPLGDNTGELFF. The genes are TRBV28 and TRBJ2-2, with D maybe TRBD2 (5 bases). Germline assignment: CDR1 MDHEN and CDR2 SYDVKM. Trimming took off 6 bases at V and 2 bases at J, with 13 bases between the two ends. The CDR3 is 15 residues long.

This sequence joins TRBV4-1 and TRBJ1-5, with D unresolved. This CDR3 is 14 amino acids long. V lost 1 base, J lost 7 bases, and 11 bases lay in between. Germline CDR1 reads MGHRA; CDR2 reads YSYEKL. Here the CDR3 DNA reads TGCGCCAGCAGCCAAGTTGTTTTCGTCCAGCCCCAGCATTTT. As protein: CASSQVVFVQPQHF.

This chain joins TRBV30 and TRBJ2-5; TRBD2 aligns across 10 bases. There are 16 residues in the CDR3. Germline-derived CDR1 and CDR2 are GTSNPN and SVGIG (reference sequence). V was clipped by 0 bases and J by 2 bases; unmatched bases: 6. CDR3 coding DNA: TGTGCCTGGAGTGTACGTCTAGCGGGGGTACAAGAGACCCAGTACTTC. Its translation: CAWSVRLAGVQETQYF.

The rearrangement uses TRBV19 and TRBJ2-1, with D tentatively TRBD2 (5 bases). Looked up from germline, CDR1 is LNHDA and CDR2 is SQIVND (reference sequence). The CDR3 is made up of 15 amino acids. V was cut by 3 bases and J by 0 bases, with 9 bases left in between. The CDR3 DNA reads TGTGCCAGTAGTATCGATGGAGGCTCCTACAATGAGCAGTTCTTC. It encodes CASSIDGGSYNEQFF.

The chain recombines TRBV6-5 with TRBJ1-3, with a possible D match to TRBD1 (5 bases). V was pared by 6 bases and J by 7 bases, with 13 bases between. Per the germline V gene, CDR1 is MNHEY and CDR2 is SVGAGI. This CDR3 spans 13 amino acids. The CDR3 protein is CASSPGQHNTIYF. The CDR3 region has the DNA TGTGCCAGCAGCCCCGGACAACACAACACCATATATTTT.

V usage is TRBV5-1 and J usage is TRBJ2-3; TRBD2 is a possible D gene (7 bases). Trimming took off 2 bases at V and 2 bases at J, with 15 bases between the two ends. The germline V gene has CDR1 SGHRS and CDR2 YFSETQ. The CDR3 consists of 16 residues. The CDR3, as DNA: TGCGCCAGCAGCTTTAGGCGCGGGGGCCACACAGATACGCAGTATTTT. It yields the protein CASSFRRGGHTDTQYF. The complete variable domain, with remaining parts taken from reference TRBV5-1 and TRBJ2-3, reads KAGVTQTPRYLIKTRGQQVTLSCSPISGHRSVSWYQQTPGQGLQFLFEYFSETQRNKGNFPGRFSGRQFSNSRSEMNVSTLELGDSALYLCASSFRRGGHTDTQYFGPGTRLTVL.

The chain combines TRBV7-9 with TRBJ1-1; D gene uncertain. The CDR3 has 15 amino acids. Germline values: CDR1 SEHNR, CDR2 FQNEAQ (reference sequence). Trimming took off 2 bases at V and 1 base at J, with 11 bases between the two ends. CDR3 sequence reads: CASSLRGLGNTEAFF. The CDR3 nucleotides read TGTGCCAGCAGCTTACGCGGCCTGGGGAACACTGAAGCTTTCTTT.

The V and J genes are TRBV28 and TRBJ2-5, with TRBD1 matching over 8 bases. The V segment lost 5 bases and the J segment 5 bases; nucleotides outside the gene matches: 7. The CDR3 contains 14 residues. CDR1 MDHEN and CDR2 SYDVKM come from the germline V gene. The CDR3 coding sequence is TGTGCCAGCAGTCCTTGGACAGGGAGGGAGACCCAGTACTTC. It encodes CASSPWTGRETQYF.

This chain joins TRBV6-1 and TRBJ1-5, with a tentative D call TRBD1 (5 bases). Germline V CDR1 and CDR2: MNHNS, SASEGT. Trimming stripped 1 base from V and 4 bases from J, with 8 bases between. The CDR3 covers 14 residues. The DNA of the CDR3 is TGTGCCAGCAGTGAAGGTAGGGGAAATCAGCCCCAGCATTTT. This codes for CASSEGRGNQPQHF.

This clone was counted once. The CDR3 DNA is TGTGCCAGCTCCCGTGGACAGGGTGATGGAAAACTGTTTTTT. Protein sequence: CASSRGQGDGKLFF. V and J are TRBV18 and TRBJ1-4; 8 bases are a match to TRBD1. J lost 10 bases, V lost 6 bases, and 10 bases had no gene match. Germline V lookup: CDR1 KGHSH, CDR2 LQKENI. The CDR3 totals 14 residues.

The rearrangement uses TRBV28 and TRBJ2-5, with TRBD1 matching over 8 bases. CDR1 and CDR2 from the germline V gene are MDHEN and SYDVKM. There are 15 residues in the CDR3. J was trimmed by 11 bases and V by 6 bases; bases with no gene match: 17. CDR3 nucleotide sequence: TGTGCCAGCAGGGGTACCGGGACAGGTGAAATGGAGCAGTACTTC. It yields the protein CASRGTGTGEMEQYF.

This chain connects TRBV7-2 to TRBJ2-1; TRBD2 is a possible D gene (5 bases). Germline V gene data show CDR1 as SGHTA and CDR2 as FQGNSA. This CDR3 has 14 amino acids. With 1 base removed from V and 9 bases from J, the gap between germline ends came to 13 bases. The CDR3, as DNA: TGTGCCAGCAGCTTAGGGACTGTGGCGGGTGAGCAGTTCTTC. Translating it yields CASSLGTVAGEQFF.

The rearrangement links TRBV30 to TRBJ1-5; D perhaps matches TRBD1 (6 bases). The V end lost 2 bases, the J end lost 12 bases, and 20 bases lay between the germline ends. The germline V gene encodes CDR1 GTSNPN and CDR2 SVGIG (reference sequence). This CDR3 contains 14 residues. This chain's CDR3 is CAWSTGQGRHFQHF. In nucleotides, the CDR3 is TGTGCCTGGAGTACCGGCCAGGGGCGACATTTCCAGCATTTT.